This T cell receptor (beta chain) came from a study of Ad26.COV2.S vaccination and SARS-CoV-2 variants. Details on this clone: Its antigen is unknown.

The assay was immunoSEQ multiplex PCR, and TCRdb's table has in-frame clones only and misses some. Of about 350,000 clones in the sample, around 88% were seen once. The study's findings and limits: The TCR breadth and depth analyses may have understated or missed part of the total T cell responses.

Treatment: 15 to 20 received Ad26.COV2.S at low or high dose, single or two shots; 5 received placebo; per-sample allocation not given. Samples were taken on day 63 after the first vaccine or placebo injection. The CDR3 is 17 amino acids. The germline V gene encodes CDR1 SGHVS and CDR2 FQNEAQ. The junction had 9 bases not matched to a gene; V was cut back by 5 bases and J by 6 bases. Material: peripheral blood, obtained in a trial of Ad26.COV2.S vaccine versus placebo. The TCR was taken from a person aged 18-60 years who received the Ad26.COV2.S COVID-19 vaccine or a placebo. V is TRBV7-8 and J is TRBJ2-3; 15 bases fit TRBD2. The CDR3 is CASSPRTSGRVGDTQYF. DNA for the CDR3: TGTGCCAGCAGCCCCCGGACTAGCGGGAGGGTTGGGGATACGCAGTATTTT.